A selection of T cell receptor beta chains follows, all from one sample in a study of T cell changes during pregnancy in multiple sclerosis. The table came from immunoSEQ multiplex PCR; TCRdb's copy has only in-frame clones and leaves some out. The sample includes 93,000 or so clones, under 95% of them seen just once. This material consisted of peripheral blood, taken before pregnancy. The origin of the receptors is a female donor with multiple sclerosis, enrolled in a pregnancy study. CDR3s include the opening cysteine and the closing phenylalanine or tryptophan. Fields, in order: D gene, J gene, clone size, V gene, CDR3 protein, CDR3 DNA. D genes are given only for firm matches. Rows give clone size only sometimes, using once, few, many, or a class for an expanded clone.

TRBD2	TRBJ2-5	.	TRBV6-5	CASSPPSGRATQYF	TGTGCCAGCAGTCCTCCCTCCGGGAGGGCGACCCAGTACTTC
.	TRBJ1-4	.	TRBV4-3	CASSQEQGSSNEKLFF	TGCGCCAGCAGCCAAGAACAGGGATCCTCTAATGAAAAACTGTTTTTT
TRBD1	TRBJ1-1	.	TRBV5-1	CASSLQGARENTEAFF	TGCGCCAGCAGCTTGCAGGGGGCGAGGGAGAACACTGAAGCTTTCTTT
TRBD2	TRBJ2-3	.	TRBV5-1	CASSFRTSGRSSTDTQYF	TGCGCCAGCAGCTTTAGGACTAGCGGGAGGAGTAGCACAGATACGCAGTATTTT
.	TRBJ1-1	.	TRBV5-5	CASSPLTEAFF	TGTGCCAGCAGCCCACTCACTGAAGCTTTCTTT
.	TRBJ1-1	.	TRBV19	CASSSRDKIAEAFF	TGTGCCAGTAGTAGCCGGGACAAAATAGCTGAAGCTTTCTTT
TRBD1	TRBJ1-2	.	TRBV29-1	CSVEGAGGHYGYTF	TGCAGCGTTGAAGGGGCAGGGGGGCACTATGGCTACACCTTC
.	TRBJ2-5	.	TRBV5-5	CASSLGQGKGETQYF	TGTGCCAGCAGCTTGGGGCAGGGCAAAGGGGAGACCCAGTACTTC
TRBD2	TRBJ2-1	.	TRBV4-2	CASSQGKLAGGPPYNEQFF	TGTGCCAGCAGCCAAGGGAAGTTAGCGGGAGGGCCCCCCTACAATGAGCAGTTCTTC
.	TRBJ2-3	.	TRBV18	CASSSPGRSSTDTQYF	TGTGCCAGCTCATCCCCAGGGCGTTCTAGCACAGATACGCAGTATTTT
TRBD2	TRBJ2-1	.	TRBV27	CASSLTSGSSYNEQFF	TGTGCCAGCAGTCTCACTAGCGGGAGCTCCTACAATGAGCAGTTCTTC
TRBD1	TRBJ1-1	.	TRBV7-2	CASSLVRDRVNTEAFF	TGTGCCAGCAGCTTAGTACGGGACAGGGTGAACACTGAAGCTTTCTTT
.	TRBJ1-1	.	TRBV18	CASSPLGGGGTEAFF	TGTGCCAGCTCACCATTGGGCGGGGGGGGCACTGAAGCTTTCTTT
TRBD1	TRBJ2-7	.	TRBV18	CASSPRQGLSNEQYF	TGTGCCAGCTCACCACGACAGGGCCTCTCTAACGAGCAGTACTTC
TRBD1	TRBJ2-1	.	TRBV5-4	CASRRTGTDNEQFF	TGTGCCAGCCGCCGCACCGGGACAGACAATGAGCAGTTCTTC
TRBD2	TRBJ2-1	.	TRBV4-3	CASSQNWGLALYNEQFF	TGCGCCAGCAGCCAAAACTGGGGACTAGCCCTTTACAATGAGCAGTTCTTC
TRBD1	TRBJ2-1	.	TRBV7-3	CASSLGQGGYNEQFF	TGTGCCAGCAGTTTAGGACAGGGGGGCTACAATGAGCAGTTCTTC
TRBD2	TRBJ2-2	.	TRBV27	CAKDGGLEGSGELFF	TGTGCCAAGGACGGGGGACTAGAGGGGTCCGGGGAGCTGTTTTTT
TRBD1	TRBJ1-1	few	TRBV19	CASSSTGGAGTEAFF	TGTGCCAGTAGTTCAACAGGGGGCGCGGGCACTGAAGCTTTCTTT
.	TRBJ1-6	many	TRBV13	CASSTRTYNSPLHF	TGTGCCAGCAGCACCCGCACTTATAATTCACCCCTCCACTTT
.	TRBJ1-4	.	TRBV4-3	CASSQARGYNEKLFF	TGCGCCAGCAGCCAAGCTCGGGGTTATAATGAAAAACTGTTTTTT
.	TRBJ1-3	once	TRBV19	CASSMWQGSRGNTIYF	TGTGCCAGTAGTATGTGGCAGGGATCGCGAGGAAACACCATATATTTT
.	TRBJ1-1	once	TRBV7-6	CASSHGRGINTEAFF	TGTGCCAGCAGCCACGGGCGGGGGATTAACACTGAAGCTTTCTTT
.	TRBJ1-5	.	TRBV15	CATSRDLGDQPQHF	TGTGCCACCAGCAGAGATCTAGGGGATCAGCCCCAGCATTTT
.	TRBJ1-1	.	TRBV7-3	CASSFRGGMNTEAFF	TGTGCCAGCAGCTTCAGGGGAGGGATGAACACTGAAGCTTTCTTT
.	TRBJ2-1	.	TRBV9	CASSVGESLGGYNEQFF	TGTGCCAGCAGCGTAGGGGAGTCTCTAGGAGGGTACAATGAGCAGTTCTTC
.	TRBJ1-5	.	TRBV27	CASGPGISNQPQHF	TGTGCCAGCGGACCGGGGATTAGCAATCAGCCCCAGCATTTT
TRBD2	TRBJ2-1	.	TRBV19	CASSILGGRVNEQFF	TGTGCCAGTAGTATATTGGGGGGGAGGGTCAATGAGCAGTTCTTC
.	TRBJ1-5	.	TRBV28	CASSLKGVNQPQHF	TGTGCCAGCAGTCTAAAGGGGGTCAATCAGCCCCAGCATTTT
.	TRBJ2-6	.	TRBV7-3	CASSLNGASSGANVLTF	TGTGCCAGCAGCCTAAATGGAGCCTCCTCTGGGGCCAACGTCCTGACTTTC
TRBD1	TRBJ1-4	.	TRBV4-1	CASSQVGQGQGEKLFF	TGCGCCAGCAGCCAGGTAGGACAGGGGCAGGGTGAAAAACTGTTTTTT
TRBD1	TRBJ1-1	.	TRBV10-3	CAISDRGGTEAFF	TGTGCCATCAGCGACAGGGGAGGCACTGAAGCTTTCTTT
TRBD1	TRBJ2-7	once	TRBV20-1	CSARTGVEQYF	TGCAGTGCTAGGACAGGGGTCGAGCAGTACTTC
TRBD1	TRBJ1-3	.	TRBV7-8	CASSLRQGFFSGNTIYF	TGTGCCAGCAGCTTAAGACAGGGCTTTTTCTCTGGAAACACCATATATTTT
TRBD1	TRBJ1-1	.	TRBV10-3	CAIRDRVTEAFF	TGTGCCATCAGAGACAGGGTGACTGAAGCTTTCTTT
TRBD1	TRBJ2-2	.	TRBV11-2	CASSRTGRTGELFF	TGTGCCAGCAGCCGGACAGGGCGCACCGGGGAGCTGTTTTTT
.	TRBJ1-4	.	TRBV4-3	CASSGSGGSNEKLFF	TGCGCCAGCAGCGGCTCAGGTGGTAGTAATGAAAAACTGTTTTTT
TRBD1	TRBJ2-1	.	TRBV7-3	CASSGQVNNEQFF	TGTGCCAGTTCGGGACAGGTAAACAATGAGCAGTTCTTC
.	TRBJ2-7	.	TRBV27	CASSLLAADSAYEQYF	TGTGCCAGCAGCTTACTGGCCGCGGACAGTGCCTACGAGCAGTACTTC
TRBD1	TRBJ2-7	.	TRBV7-6	CASSPRGGQGDEQYF	TGTGCCAGCAGCCCCCGGGGCGGACAGGGCGACGAGCAGTACTTC